The present entry profiles one TCR beta chain with its context. The sample belongs to a study of shared clonotypes between healthy human individuals. TCRdb keeps only in-frame clones here, not all; method: immunoSEQ multiplex PCR. The repertoire includes roughly 1 million clones, around three quarters of them detected once, and roughly 0.56% sits in the top ten. Unmatched junction bases numbered 3, after V lost 1 base and J lost 9 bases. The CDR3 consists of 14 residues. CDR1 SGHRS and CDR2 YFSETQ come from the germline V gene. V is TRBV5-1 and J is TRBJ2-1; 11 nucleotides line up with TRBD2. The clonotype comes from a man aged 18-30 years in good health. Some clones in this sample may be carry-over from other donors' samples. Sequencing input: memory CD4+ T cells from PBMCs. Subset meaning: CD45RA-negative fraction. CDR3 in amino acids: CASSLTSGSGEQFF. For the CDR3, the DNA is TGCGCCAGCAGCTTGACTAGCGGGAGTGGTGAGCAGTTCTTC.